This is a list of T cell receptor beta chains from one sample in a study of blood T cells in healthy people across ages. Each CDR3 protein gets one entry after TCRdb re-called the 5' RACE reads with MiXCR. There are roughly 1.5 million distinct CDR3 sequences in the sample; roughly two fifths occur only once, and more than 4% lies in the top ten. Material for sequencing was blood. These receptors all stem from a woman between 18 and 29 years old in good health. CDR3s include the opening cysteine and the closing phenylalanine or tryptophan. The D gene is left open where the match is weak. Not all rows give a size; the values are once, few, many and, for expanded clones, a class.

v_gene,abundance,d_gene,j_gene,CDR3aa,CDR3nt
TRBV7-9,few,-,TRBJ1-2,CASSATGRPRYTF,TGTGCCAGCAGCGCCACGGGCCGCCCTCGATACACCTTC
TRBV20-1,-,TRBD2,TRBJ2-1,CSARMTSMNEQFF,TGCAGTGCTAGGATGACTAGCATGAATGAGCAGTTCTTC
TRBV29-1,few,-,TRBJ2-3,CSVAFTDTQYF,TGCAGCGTTGCTTTTACAGATACGCAGTATTTT
TRBV29-1,few,-,TRBJ1-1,CSVGGRAITEAFF,TGCAGCGTTGGCGGCAGGGCAATCACTGAAGCTTTCTTT
TRBV20-1,few,-,TRBJ2-7,CSARVRIARDEQYF,TGCAGTGCTAGAGTACGGATAGCGCGGGACGAGCAGTACTTC
TRBV7-2,-,-,TRBJ1-2,CASSPGEEGYGYTF,TGTGCCAGCAGCCCGGGCGAGGAGGGCTATGGCTACACCTTC
TRBV2,-,-,TRBJ2-1,CASNPGHLSSYNEQFF,TGTGCCAGCAACCCGGGACATTTAAGCTCCTACAATGAGCAGTTCTTC
TRBV19,few,-,TRBJ2-7,CASSIGRRYEQYF,TGTGCCAGTAGTATCGGACGGCGCTACGAGCAGTACTTC
TRBV10-3,-,-,TRBJ1-2,CAISESAEFYGYTF,TGTGCCATCAGTGAGTCGGCGGAGTTCTATGGCTACACCTTC
TRBV28,-,-,TRBJ1-2,CASRRSFSYGYTF,TGTGCCAGCCGCCGTTCGTTTTCCTATGGCTACACCTTC
TRBV5-6,few,TRBD1,TRBJ1-5,CASSWTGSVAQPQHF,TGTGCCAGCAGCTGGACAGGGTCGGTAGCTCAGCCCCAGCATTTT
TRBV7-9,-,TRBD2,TRBJ2-7,CASSPDLAGNSYEQYF,TGTGCCAGCAGCCCGGACCTAGCGGGCAACTCCTACGAGCAGTACTTC
TRBV5-1,once,-,TRBJ2-7,CASSPNAGAYEQYF,TGCGCCAGCAGCCCCAACGCAGGCGCCTACGAGCAGTACTTC
TRBV18,-,-,TRBJ2-1,CASSPGNRDLYNEQFF,TGTGCCAGCTCACCAGGCAACAGGGATCTGTACAATGAGCAGTTCTTC
TRBV12-3/TRBV12-4,-,-,TRBJ1-3,CAWNRASGNTIYF,TGTGCCTGGAACAGGGCCTCTGGAAACACCATATATTTT
TRBV3-1,-,-,TRBJ1-2,CASSQARARGYTF,TGTGCCAGCAGCCAAGCCCGGGCGCGTGGCTACACCTTC
TRBV5-6,-,TRBD2,TRBJ2-1,CASSSPGLGSYNGQFF,TGTGCCAGCAGCTCTCCGGGACTAGGTTCCTACAATGGGCAGTTCTTC